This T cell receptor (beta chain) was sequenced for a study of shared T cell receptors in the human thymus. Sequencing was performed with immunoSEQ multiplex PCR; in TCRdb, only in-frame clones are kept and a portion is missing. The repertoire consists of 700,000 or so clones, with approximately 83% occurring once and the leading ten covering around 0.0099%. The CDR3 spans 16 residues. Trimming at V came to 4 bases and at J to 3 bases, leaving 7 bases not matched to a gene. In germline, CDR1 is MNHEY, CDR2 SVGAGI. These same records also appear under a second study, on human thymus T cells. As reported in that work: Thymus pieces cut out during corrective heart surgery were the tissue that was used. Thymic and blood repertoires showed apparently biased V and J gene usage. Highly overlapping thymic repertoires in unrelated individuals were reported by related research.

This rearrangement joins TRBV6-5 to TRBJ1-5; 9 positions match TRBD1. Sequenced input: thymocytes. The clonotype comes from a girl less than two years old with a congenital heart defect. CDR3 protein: CASSLSRDRANQPQHF. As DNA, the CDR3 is TGTGCCAGCAGTTTGTCCCGGGACAGGGCCAATCAGCCCCAGCATTTT.